These 14 T cell receptor beta chains share one sample of origin, sequenced in a study of T cells in lung cancer brain metastases. The data were produced by immunoSEQ multiplex PCR, yet TCRdb's version contains in-frame clones alone and is incomplete. The data contain 5,000 to 7,000 clones, about four fifths of them singletons. Input material: tumor tissue from a brain metastasis. Receptors were obtained from a man over 45 with non-small cell lung cancer that had spread to the brain.

This sequence joins TRBV18 and TRBJ1-1; D not resolved. The CDR3 spans 13 residues. Germline loops: CDR1 KGHSH, CDR2 LQKENI. V was trimmed by 3 bases and J by 3 bases, leaving 8 bases between them. The CDR3 region is CASSPEPDTEAFF. The DNA of the CDR3 is TGTGCCAGCTCACCTGAGCCAGACACTGAAGCTTTCTTT.

The chain is built from TRBV13 and TRBJ2-7; TRBD2 agrees at 7 bases. The CDR3 is 14 residues long. Per germline, CDR1 PRHDT and CDR2 FYEKMQ (reference sequence). Losses at the gene ends were 5 bases for V and 3 bases for J; bases not matched to a gene: 7. The DNA for the CDR3 is TGTGCCAGCAGCCGAAGCGGGGCGATCTACGAGCAGTACTTC. It encodes CASSRSGAIYEQYF.

On this clone: This specimen includes other DNA sequences encoding the same CDR3. The V gene is TRBV5-6, the J gene TRBJ1-2; D is unclear. Germline values: CDR1 SGHDT, CDR2 YYEEEE. Trimming cost V 2 bases and J 6 bases, with 5 bases left between them. The CDR3 is 11 residues long. The CDR3 is CASSFHDGYTF. The CDR3 DNA reads as TGTGCCAGCAGCTTCCACGATGGCTACACCTTC.

The chain combines TRBV5-1 with TRBJ1-4; D unresolved. There are 14 residues in the CDR3. V was trimmed by 0 bases and J by 4 bases, leaving 7 bases between them. Germline assignment: CDR1 SGHRS and CDR2 YFSETQ. DNA of the CDR3: TGCGCCAGCAGCTTGGACAGCATTAATGAAAAACTGTTTTTT. Its translation: CASSLDSINEKLFF.

This clone was detected only once. The chain combines TRBV29-1 with TRBJ1-1; a possible D gene is TRBD1 (5 bases). Germline CDR1 reads SQVTM; CDR2 reads ANQGSEA. The CDR3 covers 14 residues. V was clipped by 7 bases and J by 4 bases, with 19 bases between them. As DNA, the CDR3 is TGCAGCGCCGGCGACCCCGGGGGGGGCACTGAAGCTTTCTTT. It translates to CSAGDPGGGTEAFF.

This chain's CDR3 is CASSYRGSPLHF. CDR3 DNA: TGTGCCAGCAGTTACAGGGGTTCACCCCTCCACTTT. V usage is TRBV6-5 and J usage is TRBJ1-6, with D possibly being TRBD1 (5 bases). Trimming took 2 bases from V and 9 from J, leaving 5 bases between them. The CDR3 is 12 amino acids. Germline V gene lookup returns CDR1 MNHEY and CDR2 SVGAGI.

The chain has TRBV5-8 and TRBJ2-5; 8 bases align to TRBD1. Germline V CDR1 and CDR2: SGHTS, YDEGEE. Trimming at V came to 4 bases and at J to 4 bases, leaving 12 bases not matched to a gene. The CDR3 contains 16 residues. CDR3 nucleotides: TGTGCCAGCAGCCGAGGACAGGGATTGAGGCGAGAGACCCAGTACTTC. Amino acids: CASSRGQGLRRETQYF.

In DNA, the CDR3 is TGCAGCGTCACGGACAGGTCAGGGGATCAGCCCCAGCATTTT. Protein: CSVTDRSGDQPQHF. This chain joins TRBV29-1 and TRBJ1-5; 7 nucleotides align to TRBD1. The CDR3 runs to 14 residues. J gave up 5 bases and V 6 bases, and 10 bases lay outside the gene matches. CDR1 is SQVTM, CDR2 ANQGSEA, per germline.

The V gene is TRBV7-9, the J gene TRBJ2-7, with a tentative D call TRBD1 (5 bases). V lost 4 bases to trimming and J lost 3 bases, with 10 bases between them. The CDR3 length is 13 residues. Per germline, CDR1 SEHNR and CDR2 FQNEAQ (reference sequence). The CDR3 sequence is CASSYQQDYEQYF. The CDR3 DNA reads TGTGCCAGCAGCTATCAACAGGACTACGAGCAGTACTTC.

This clone was observed a single time. This rearrangement joins TRBV6-5 to TRBJ2-1; no firm D call. Germline V gives CDR1 MNHEY, CDR2 SVGAGI. V was shortened by 0 bases and J by 5 bases, with 5 bases between the two germline ends. CDR3 size: 13 residues. The CDR3 nucleotides read TGTGCCAGCAGTTACTCTGGGAACAATGAGCAGTTCTTC. Amino acids: CASSYSGNNEQFF.

The chain recombines TRBV9 with TRBJ1-2, with 11 bases lining up with TRBD1. Germline V gene sequence: CDR1 SGDLS, CDR2 YYNGEE. With 1 base clipped from V and 10 bases from J, the junction kept 12 bases outside the gene matches. This CDR3 is 16 amino acids long. The CDR3 region is CASSVFGTGGRASYTF. DNA for the CDR3: TGTGCCAGCAGCGTATTCGGGACAGGGGGTCGAGCCTCCTACACCTTC.

The V call is TRBV5-1, the J call TRBJ1-1, with D uncertain. Trimming took 4 bases from V and 1 from J, leaving 14 bases between them. In germline, CDR1 is SGHRS, CDR2 YFSETQ. CDR3 length: 15 amino acids. This CDR3 is CASSAPGSANTEAFF. CDR3 sequence (DNA): TGCGCCAGCAGCGCACCCGGGTCTGCGAACACTGAAGCTTTCTTT.

The chain employs TRBV5-6 and TRBJ2-3, with 10 positions matching TRBD2. CDR1 and CDR2 from the germline V gene are SGHDT and YYEEEE. The CDR3 runs to 16 residues. V shed 6 bases, J shed 3 bases, and the junction held 10 bases outside the gene matches. The CDR3 DNA sequence: TGTGCCAGCACCAACCAACCGGGACTAGCGACAGATACGCAGTATTTT. Translating it yields CASTNQPGLATDTQYF.

Turning to this clone: The junction differs from germline at one of its ends, possibly a read error. This specimen includes other DNA sequences encoding the same CDR3. V and J are TRBV5-1 and TRBJ2-3; TRBD1 matches 7 bases. CDR3 size: 13 residues. The germline CDR1 and CDR2 sequences are SGHRS and YFSETQ. The CDR3 spells CASSSPGTDTQYF. The DNA for the CDR3 is TGCGCCAGCAGCTCCCCCGGGACAGATACGCAATATTTT.